Listed below are T cell receptor beta chains from one sample, sequenced in a study of T cells in Graves' hyperthyroidism and ophthalmopathy. TCRdb used MiXCR to reprocess the multiplex PCR reads, holding one entry per CDR3 protein. The profile shows hundreds of thousands of distinct CDR3 sequences, roughly 14% of them singletons. Input material: blood. The receptors stem from a woman in her 40s with Graves' ophthalmopathy. CDR3s include the opening cysteine and the closing phenylalanine or tryptophan. D genes are given only for firm matches. A row's size may be missing; if present it is once, few, many or a size class.

D	J	size	V	CDR3	DNA
NA	TRBJ1-2	many	TRBV20-1	CSARDTQGGNYGYTF	TGCAGTGCTAGAGATACACAGGGCGGTAACTATGGCTACACCTTC
NA	TRBJ1-2	many	TRBV6-5	CASSFVTGYGYTF	TGTGCCAGCAGTTTCGTGACAGGCTATGGCTACACCTTC
TRBD1	TRBJ1-2	many	TRBV20-1	CSASGTDYGYTF	TGCAGTGCTTCCGGGACAGACTATGGCTACACCTTC
TRBD2	TRBJ2-2	few	TRBV12-3/TRBV12-4	CASSFGGRDTGELLF	TGTGCCAGCAGTTTTGGCGGGAGAGACACCGGGGAGCTGCTTTTT
TRBD2	TRBJ2-5	few	TRBV29-1	CSATGGAGETQYF	TGCAGCGCCACCGGGGGGGCAGGGGAGACCCAGTACTTC
NA	TRBJ2-5	many	TRBV6-9	CASSRRTAPSWDQYF	TGTGCCAGCAGTCGCCGGACGGCTCCCTCGTGGGACCAGTACTTC
NA	TRBJ2-2	NA	TRBV7-3	CASSAGIGGNTGELFF	TGTGCCAGCAGCGCCGGGATAGGTGGAAACACCGGGGAGCTGTTTTTT
TRBD1	TRBJ1-1	many	TRBV6-2/TRBV6-3	CASSYSGYQGGILSEAFF	TGTGCCAGCAGTTACTCAGGATACCAGGGGGGTATACTTTCTGAAGCTTTCTTT
NA	TRBJ1-5	many	TRBV6-2/TRBV6-3	CASSYGQHGNQPQHF	TGTGCCAGCAGTTACGGGCAACATGGCAATCAGCCCCAGCATTTT
NA	TRBJ2-7	many	TRBV4-1	CASSQEGVGAEQYF	TGCGCCAGCAGCCAAGAGGGGGTTGGGGCCGAGCAGTACTTC
TRBD2	TRBJ2-7	many	TRBV13	CASSLVGLDYEQYF	TGTGCCAGCAGCTTAGTGGGACTAGACTACGAGCAGTACTTC
NA	TRBJ2-7	many	TRBV10-3	CAISPVVAVSYEQYF	TGTGCCATCAGCCCCGTCGTAGCGGTCTCCTACGAGCAGTACTTC
NA	TRBJ1-5	many	TRBV6-5	CASSYSPRGKGDQPQHF	TGTGCCAGCAGTTACTCACCCCGGGGAAAGGGGGATCAGCCCCAGCATTTT
NA	TRBJ2-3	NA	TRBV27	CASSDPGSTDTQYF	TGTGCCAGCAGTGACCCAGGGAGCACAGATACGCAGTATTTT
NA	TRBJ1-3	once	TRBV6-5	CASSYGGDGDTIYF	TGTGCCAGCAGTTATGGAGGGGACGGTGACACCATATATTTT
TRBD1	TRBJ1-2	many	TRBV28	CASSSTGRGDYGYTF	TGTGCCAGCAGTTCGACAGGGAGGGGAGACTATGGCTACACCTTC
TRBD2	TRBJ2-5	many	TRBV7-3	CASSRLAQETQYF	TGTGCCAGCAGCCGACTAGCTCAAGAGACCCAGTACTTC
NA	TRBJ1-4	many	TRBV28	CASSPAGSQNEKLFF	TGTGCCAGCAGTCCCGCTGGGTCTCAAAATGAAAAACTGTTTTTT
TRBD1	TRBJ2-2	many	TRBV30	CAWSVLGQHTGELFF	TGTGCCTGGAGTGTACTGGGACAGCACACCGGGGAGCTGTTTTTT
NA	TRBJ2-5	many	TRBV6-5	CASSYEVQETQYF	TGTGCCAGCAGTTACGAGGTCCAAGAGACCCAGTACTTC
NA	TRBJ1-1	many	TRBV12-3/TRBV12-4	CASSLGPGTEAFF	TGTGCCAGCAGTTTGGGGCCGGGCACTGAAGCTTTCTTT
TRBD2	TRBJ2-2	few	TRBV3-1	CASSQGISGINTGELFF	TGTGCCAGCAGCCAAGGGATTAGCGGGATCAACACCGGGGAGCTGTTTTTT
TRBD2	TRBJ2-5	NA	TRBV2	CASSGGTSGSRRTETQYF	TGTGCCAGCAGTGGGGGGACTAGCGGGAGTCGTCGCACAGAGACCCAGTACTTC
TRBD1	TRBJ2-7	many	TRBV6-2/TRBV6-3	CASSYRTGVSSYEQYF	TGTGCCAGCAGTTACCGGACAGGGGTGAGCTCCTACGAGCAGTACTTC
NA	TRBJ1-2	many	TRBV12-3/TRBV12-4	CASSATGTPLDYGYTF	TGTGCCAGCAGTGCAACCGGGACTCCCCTCGACTATGGCTACACCTTC
NA	TRBJ2-2	many	TRBV7-8	CASSSRAGELFF	TGTGCCAGCAGCTCCAGGGCCGGGGAGCTGTTTTTT
TRBD2	TRBJ2-7	many	TRBV6-6	CASRLAGVGPSYEQYF	TGTGCCAGCAGGCTAGCGGGAGTTGGACCCTCCTACGAGCAGTACTTC
NA	TRBJ2-2	many	TRBV6-1	CASSLIRRGDTGELFF	TGTGCCAGCAGTCTCATCCGCAGGGGGGACACCGGGGAGCTGTTTTTT
NA	TRBJ1-2	NA	TRBV11-3	CASSLPGLRGYTF	TGTGCCAGCAGCTTACCAGGGTTGCGTGGCTACACCTTC
NA	TRBJ1-2	many	TRBV19	CASSRQRSYGYTF	TGTGCCAGTTCTCGACAGCGAAGCTATGGCTACACCTTC
NA	TRBJ2-7	many	TRBV11-2	CASSLSYSSYEQYF	TGTGCCAGCAGCTTGAGCTATAGCTCCTACGAGCAGTACTTC
NA	TRBJ2-7	many	TRBV2	CASSEAGVSGPGGSYEQYF	TGTGCCAGCAGTGAAGCCGGGGTGTCCGGTCCTGGTGGTTCCTACGAGCAGTACTTC
NA	TRBJ1-1	few	TRBV12-3/TRBV12-4	CASRRDLGGAFF	TGTGCCAGCAGGAGAGACTTGGGAGGAGCTTTCTTT
NA	TRBJ1-2	few	TRBV24-1	CATSDATTRYTF	TGTGCCACCAGTGACGCCACGACGCGCTACACCTTC
TRBD2	TRBJ2-7	many	TRBV6-2/TRBV6-3	CASSYSSSGRGNEQYF	TGTGCCAGCAGTTACTCTTCTAGCGGGAGGGGCAACGAGCAGTACTTC
NA	TRBJ2-5	many	TRBV12-3/TRBV12-4	CASSRDRRETQYF	TGTGCCAGCAGTCGAGACAGGCGAGAGACCCAGTACTTC
TRBD1	TRBJ2-2	many	TRBV20-1	CSVPRRGRSGELFF	TGCAGTGTTCCCCGCAGGGGGCGTTCCGGGGAGCTGTTTTTT
TRBD1	TRBJ1-2	many	TRBV7-2	CASSGDRGSDGYTF	TGTGCCAGCAGCGGCGACAGGGGCTCGGATGGCTACACCTTC
NA	TRBJ2-5	many	TRBV10-1	CASSGGGYQETQYF	TGCGCCAGCAGTGGAGGGGGGTACCAAGAGACCCAGTACTTC
NA	TRBJ1-5	many	TRBV6-2/TRBV6-3	CASSYVDTNQPQHF	TGTGCCAGCAGTTACGTGGACACCAATCAGCCCCAGCATTTT
TRBD1	TRBJ2-2	many	TRBV6-5	CASSFPAGQGNTGELFF	TGTGCCAGCAGTTTCCCTGCTGGACAGGGGAACACCGGGGAGCTGTTTTTT
NA	TRBJ2-7	NA	TRBV24-1	CATSDSRRAGPGEQYF	TGTGCCACCAGTGATTCCCGGAGGGCAGGGCCAGGGGAGCAGTACTTC
NA	TRBJ2-2	many	TRBV12-3/TRBV12-4	CASSFSAGELFF	TGTGCCAGCAGTTTTAGTGCCGGGGAGCTGTTTTTT
NA	TRBJ1-5	NA	TRBV29-1	CSVVSANQPQHF	TGCAGCGTTGTGTCAGCTAATCAGCCCCAGCATTTT
TRBD2	TRBJ2-7	NA	TRBV4-1	CASSQDMGGAYEQYF	TGCGCCAGCAGCCAAGATATGGGGGGGGCCTACGAGCAGTACTTC
NA	TRBJ2-2	many	TRBV5-5	CASSLATGINTGELFF	TGTGCCAGCAGCTTGGCCACAGGGATCAACACCGGGGAGCTGTTTTTT
TRBD1	TRBJ2-7	many	TRBV13	CASSEGDRSSYEQYF	TGTGCCAGCTCCGAAGGGGACAGAAGCTCCTACGAGCAGTACTTC
NA	TRBJ1-2	many	TRBV19	CASSIDPRGANYGYTF	TGTGCCAGTAGTATAGATCCCAGGGGAGCTAACTATGGCTACACCTTC
NA	TRBJ2-7	few	TRBV18	CASSLWAGVAYEQYF	TGTGCCAGCTCACTCTGGGCCGGGGTGGCCTACGAGCAGTACTTC
NA	TRBJ1-2	many	TRBV6-1	CASSERSLGFIYGYTF	TGTGCCAGCAGTGAGCGGAGTTTGGGCTTTATCTATGGCTACACCTTC
NA	TRBJ2-5	few	TRBV6-5	CASSYSYDRQETQYF	TGTGCCAGCAGTTACTCCTACGACCGCCAAGAGACCCAGTACTTC
NA	TRBJ1-1	many	TRBV19	CASSIARGMNTEAFF	TGTGCCAGTAGTATAGCTCGGGGAATGAACACTGAAGCTTTCTTT
NA	TRBJ1-1	many	TRBV13	CASSPIPPWEVNTEAFF	TGTGCCAGCAGCCCCATCCCCCCGTGGGAGGTGAACACTGAAGCTTTCTTT